This T cell receptor beta chain emerged from a study of blood T cells in healthy people across ages. CDR1 and CDR2 from the germline V gene are MNHEY and SMNVEV (reference sequence). The CDR3 runs 15 residues. The ends were cut back, 1 base at V and 0 bases at J, with 10 bases in the middle. This clonotype came up a few times. Donors gave 8.5 to 10 milliliters of peripheral blood apiece. Alongside a J-beta primer mix, a sample-barcoded 5' primer served in a second PCR lasting about 7 to 12 cycles. TCRdb fed the 5' RACE reads into MiXCR, producing one record per CDR3 protein. The table includes about 1 million distinct CDR3 sequences, less than 50% detected once.

The sample comprised blood. This receptor was taken from a woman in her fifties or sixties in good health. The rearrangement joins TRBV27 to TRBJ2-7, with D perhaps matching TRBD1 (5 bases). CDR3 in amino acids: CASSLLRTYSYEQYF. DNA of the CDR3: TGTGCCAGCAGTTTATTGAGGACATACTCCTACGAGCAGTACTTC.